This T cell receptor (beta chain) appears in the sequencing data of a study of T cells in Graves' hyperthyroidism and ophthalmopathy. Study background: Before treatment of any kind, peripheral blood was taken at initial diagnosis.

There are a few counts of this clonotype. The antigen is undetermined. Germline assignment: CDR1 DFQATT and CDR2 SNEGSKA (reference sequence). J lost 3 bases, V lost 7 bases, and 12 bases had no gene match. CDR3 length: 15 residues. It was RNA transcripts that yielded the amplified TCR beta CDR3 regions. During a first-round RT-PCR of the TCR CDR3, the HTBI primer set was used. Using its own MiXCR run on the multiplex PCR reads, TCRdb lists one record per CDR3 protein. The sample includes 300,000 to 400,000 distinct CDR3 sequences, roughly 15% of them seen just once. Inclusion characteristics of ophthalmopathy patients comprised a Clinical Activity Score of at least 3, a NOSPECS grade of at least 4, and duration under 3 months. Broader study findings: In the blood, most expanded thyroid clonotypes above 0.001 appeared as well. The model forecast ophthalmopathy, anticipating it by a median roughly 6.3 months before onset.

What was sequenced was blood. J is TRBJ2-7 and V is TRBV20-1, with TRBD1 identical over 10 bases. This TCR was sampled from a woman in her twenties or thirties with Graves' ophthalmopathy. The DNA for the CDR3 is TGCAGTGTCCCCCCCCGGACAGGGGGAGACTACGAGCAGTACTTC. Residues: CSVPPRTGGDYEQYF.